These 11 T cell receptor beta chains originate from one sample sequenced in a study of blood T cell repertoires in COVID-19. The table came from immunoSEQ multiplex PCR; TCRdb's copy has only in-frame clones and leaves some out. Among almost 350,000 clones listed, around nine tenths were seen once. The sequenced sample consisted of peripheral blood. Every receptor here comes from a woman aged 55-75 years with COVID-19, enrolled during active disease.

The rearrangement uses TRBV27 and TRBJ1-3; 7 positions match TRBD1. V lost 8 bases and J lost 4; bases outside the gene matches: 5. CDR3 length equals 13 residues. In germline, CDR1 is MNHEY, CDR2 SMNVEV (reference sequence). CDR3 loop: CASSTGRGNTIYF. CDR3 sequence (DNA): TGTGCCAGCTCGACAGGGCGCGGAAACACCATATATTTT.

CDR3 sequence reads: CASSLQGAISGNTIYF. In DNA, the CDR3 is TGCGCCAGCAGCCTACAGGGGGCTATATCTGGAAACACCATATATTTT. The chain recombines TRBV4-1 with TRBJ1-3; TRBD1 agrees at 9 bases. Trimming took 4 bases from V and 1 from J; bases not matched to a gene: 5. Germline V gene lookup returns CDR1 MGHRA and CDR2 YSYEKL. The CDR3 has 16 residues.

This clone occurred a few times. The V call is TRBV6-5, the J call TRBJ1-1; 11 positions match TRBD1. The CDR3 extends over 15 amino acids. J gave up 1 base and V 6 bases, and 4 bases lay outside the gene matches. Germline V gives CDR1 MNHEY, CDR2 SVGAGI. CDR3 protein: CASRRDRGKNTEAFF. CDR3 DNA: TGTGCCAGCAGACGGGACAGGGGGAAGAACACTGAAGCTTTCTTT.

The V call is TRBV3-1 (or the pseudogene TRBV3-2), the J call TRBJ1-3; D gene uncertain. The J call is in doubt because the DNA end fits TRBJ2-2 better. The CDR3 has 13 amino acids. The germline gives CDR1 LGHDT, CDR2 YNNKEL (reference sequence). In nucleotides, the CDR3 is TGTGCCAGCAGCCAAGTATTTTCCGGGGAGCTGTTTTTT. This gives the protein CASSQVFSGELFF.

CDR3 nucleotide sequence: TGTGCCAGCAGCTCGTTCGCGGGCTACACCTTC. Protein product: CASSSFAGYTF. The V and J genes are TRBV7-8 and TRBJ1-2; D remains unclear. V gave up 4 bases and J gave up 8 bases, with 8 bases separating them. Germline CDR1 and CDR2: SGHVS and FQNEAQ. CDR3 size: 11 residues.

The chain links TRBV6-2 or TRBV6-3 to TRBJ2-3; possibly TRBD1 for D (7 bases). There are 16 residues in the CDR3. Germline V gene data show CDR1 as MNHEY and CDR2 as SVGEGT. V lost 0 bases, J lost 6 bases, and 16 bases lay in between. Here the CDR3 reads CASSYSHQGGRDTQYF. CDR3 sequence (DNA): TGTGCCAGCAGTTACTCACATCAGGGGGGCCGGGATACGCAGTATTTT.

V gene TRBV6-5 combines with J gene TRBJ1-5, with D perhaps matching TRBD1 (5 bases). Looked up from germline, CDR1 is MNHEY and CDR2 is SVGAGI. The length of the CDR3 is 12 residues. The V end lost 6 bases, the J end lost 6 bases, and 9 bases lay between the germline ends. In DNA, the CDR3 is TGTGCCAGCAGGGGGCGGGGTCAGCCCCAGCATTTT. Translation gives CASRGRGQPQHF.

The V call is TRBV10-3, the J call TRBJ2-7, with 10 bases aligning to TRBD1. Trimming removed 1 base from V and 4 bases from J; junction bases left unmatched: 10. There are 17 residues in the CDR3. In germline, CDR1 is ENHRY, CDR2 SYGVKD. Here the CDR3 reads CAISEWGLGTGAYEQYF. As DNA, the CDR3 is TGTGCCATCAGTGAGTGGGGGTTAGGGACAGGGGCTTACGAGCAGTACTTC.

The chain employs TRBV29-1 and TRBJ1-1; D unresolved. This CDR3 is built from 12 residues. With 7 bases removed from V and 3 bases from J, the gap between germline ends came to 12 bases. Germline values: CDR1 SQVTM, CDR2 ANQGSEA. CDR3 sequence reads: CSGRSGYTEAFF. As DNA, the CDR3 is TGCAGCGGCCGGTCGGGGTACACTGAAGCTTTCTTT.

CDR3 region: CASTRAADKETQYF. CDR3 sequence (DNA): TGCGCCAGCACGAGGGCGGCAGACAAAGAGACCCAGTACTTC. The rearrangement links TRBV5-1 to TRBJ2-5, with D possibly TRBD2 on 5 matching bases. CDR3 size: 14 residues. V was cut by 6 bases and J by 3 bases, with 15 bases left in between. The germline CDR1 and CDR2 sequences are SGHRS and YFSETQ.

About this clone: Other DNA variants within this sample encode the same CDR3. The J gene is TRBJ2-7, the V gene TRBV2; 7 bases match TRBD1. CDR1 SNHLY and CDR2 FYNNEI come from the germline V gene. The length of the CDR3 is 11 residues. V trimming: 8 bases; J trimming: 3 bases; junction bases outside the gene matches: 1. The CDR3 sequence is CASSGGYEQYF. CDR3 DNA: TGTGCCAGCTCAGGGGGCTACGAGCAGTACTTC. The variable domain in full, with the rest retrieved from reference TRBV2 and TRBJ2-7, is EPEVTQTPSHQVTQMGQEVILRCVPISNHLYFYWYRQILGQKVEFLVSFYNNEISEKSEIFDDQFSVERPDGSNFTLKIRSTKLEDSAMYFCASSGGYEQYFGPGTRLTVT.